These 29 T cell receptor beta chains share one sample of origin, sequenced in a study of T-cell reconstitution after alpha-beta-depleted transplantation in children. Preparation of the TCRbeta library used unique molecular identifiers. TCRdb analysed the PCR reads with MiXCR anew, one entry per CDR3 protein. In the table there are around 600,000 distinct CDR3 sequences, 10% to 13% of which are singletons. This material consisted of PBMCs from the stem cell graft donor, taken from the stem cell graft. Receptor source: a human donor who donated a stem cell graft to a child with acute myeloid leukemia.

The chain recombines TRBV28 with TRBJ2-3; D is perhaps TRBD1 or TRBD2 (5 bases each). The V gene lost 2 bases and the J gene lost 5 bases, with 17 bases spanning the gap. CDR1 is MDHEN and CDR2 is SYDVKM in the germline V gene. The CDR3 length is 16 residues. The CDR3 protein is CASSLGLGRAEDTQYF. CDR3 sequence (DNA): TGTGCCAGCAGTTTAGGCCTGGGGCGAGCGGAAGATACGCAGTATTTT.

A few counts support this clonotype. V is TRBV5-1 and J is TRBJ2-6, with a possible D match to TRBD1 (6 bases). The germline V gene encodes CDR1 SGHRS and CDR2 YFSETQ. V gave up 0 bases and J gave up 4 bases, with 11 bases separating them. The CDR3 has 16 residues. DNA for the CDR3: TGCGCCAGCAGCTTGGACAGGGCGATGGGGGCCAACGTCCTGACTTTC. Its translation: CASSLDRAMGANVLTF.

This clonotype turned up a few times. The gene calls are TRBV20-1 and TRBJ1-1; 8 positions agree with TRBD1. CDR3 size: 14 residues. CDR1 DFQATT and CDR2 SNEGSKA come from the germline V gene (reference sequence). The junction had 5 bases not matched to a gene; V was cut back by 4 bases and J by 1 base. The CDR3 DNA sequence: TGCAGTGCTATATCCGGGACAGGGAACACTGAAGCTTTCTTT. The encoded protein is CSAISGTGNTEAFF.

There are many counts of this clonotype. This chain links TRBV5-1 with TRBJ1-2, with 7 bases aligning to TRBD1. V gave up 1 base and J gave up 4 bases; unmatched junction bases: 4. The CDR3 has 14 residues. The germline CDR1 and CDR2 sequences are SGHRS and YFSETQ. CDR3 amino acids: CASSLTGTAYGYTF. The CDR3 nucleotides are TGCGCCAGCAGCTTGACCGGGACAGCCTATGGCTACACCTTC.

The CDR3 nucleotides are TGCGCCAGCAGCTCGCCTAACCGTCTCGCGGACACCGGGGAGCTGTTTTTT. Encoded protein: CASSSPNRLADTGELFF. V is TRBV5-1 and J is TRBJ2-2; no firm D call. V gave up 3 bases and J gave up 3 bases, with 18 bases separating them. The V gene's germline CDR1 is SGHRS and CDR2 YFSETQ. CDR3 length: 17 amino acids.

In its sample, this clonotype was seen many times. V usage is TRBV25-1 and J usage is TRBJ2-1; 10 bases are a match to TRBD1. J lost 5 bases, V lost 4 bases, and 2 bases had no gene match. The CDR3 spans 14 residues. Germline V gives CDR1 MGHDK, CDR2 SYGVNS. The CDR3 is CASSADRGDNEQFF. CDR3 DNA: TGTGCCAGCAGTGCGGACAGGGGGGACAATGAGCAGTTCTTC.

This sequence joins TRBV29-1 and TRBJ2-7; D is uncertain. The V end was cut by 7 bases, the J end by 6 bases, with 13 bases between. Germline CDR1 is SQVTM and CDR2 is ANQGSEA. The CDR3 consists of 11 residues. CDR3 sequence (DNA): TGCAGCGCCACTCGTTTCGCCGAGCAGTACTTC. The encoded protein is CSATRFAEQYF.

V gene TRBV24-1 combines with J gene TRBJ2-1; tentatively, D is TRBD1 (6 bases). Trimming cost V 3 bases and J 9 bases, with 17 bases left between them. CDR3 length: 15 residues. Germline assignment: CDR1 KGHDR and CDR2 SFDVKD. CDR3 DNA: TGTGCCACCAGTGATCCACAGGGAAAAGGTGGTGAGCAGTTCTTC. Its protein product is CATSDPQGKGGEQFF.

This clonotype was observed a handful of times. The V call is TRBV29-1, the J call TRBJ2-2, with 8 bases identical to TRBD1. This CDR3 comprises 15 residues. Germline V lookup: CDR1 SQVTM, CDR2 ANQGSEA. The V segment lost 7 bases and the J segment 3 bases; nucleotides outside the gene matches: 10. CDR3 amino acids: CSASRQGADTGELFF. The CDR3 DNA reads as TGCAGCGCCAGCCGCCAGGGGGCCGACACCGGGGAGCTGTTTTTT.

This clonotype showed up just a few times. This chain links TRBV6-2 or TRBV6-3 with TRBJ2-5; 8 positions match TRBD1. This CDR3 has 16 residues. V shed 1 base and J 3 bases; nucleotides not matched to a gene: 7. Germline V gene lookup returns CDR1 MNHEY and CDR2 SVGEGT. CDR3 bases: TGTGCCAGCAGTTACTGGACAGGGCGCCCAGAAGAGACCCAGTACTTC. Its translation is CASSYWTGRPEETQYF.

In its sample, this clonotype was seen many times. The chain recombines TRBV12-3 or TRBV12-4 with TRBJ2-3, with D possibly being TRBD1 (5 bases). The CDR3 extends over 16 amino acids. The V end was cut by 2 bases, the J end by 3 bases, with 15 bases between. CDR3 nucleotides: TGTGCCAGCAGTTTAAGGACATTTTTTGGGACAGATACGCAGTATTTT. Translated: CASSLRTFFGTDTQYF.

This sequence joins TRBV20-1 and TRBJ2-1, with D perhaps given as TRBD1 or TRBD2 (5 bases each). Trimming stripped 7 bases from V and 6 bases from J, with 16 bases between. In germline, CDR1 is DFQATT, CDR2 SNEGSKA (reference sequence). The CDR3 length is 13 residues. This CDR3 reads CSVSDTGSNEQFF. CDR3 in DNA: TGCAGTGTTTCGGACACGGGGAGCAATGAGCAGTTCTTC.

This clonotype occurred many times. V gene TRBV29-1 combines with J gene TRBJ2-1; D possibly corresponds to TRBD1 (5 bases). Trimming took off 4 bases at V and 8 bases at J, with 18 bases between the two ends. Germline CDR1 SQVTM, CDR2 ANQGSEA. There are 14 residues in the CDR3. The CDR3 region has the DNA TGCAGCGTTGGTGGGGCTTCCCCTGGCGATGAGCAGTTCTTC. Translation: CSVGGASPGDEQFF.

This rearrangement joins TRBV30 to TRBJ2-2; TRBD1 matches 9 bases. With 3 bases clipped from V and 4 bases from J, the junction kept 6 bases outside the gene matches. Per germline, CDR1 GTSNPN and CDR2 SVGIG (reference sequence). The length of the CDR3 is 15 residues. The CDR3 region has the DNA TGTGCCTGGAGATCCGGGACAGGGATCACCGGGGAGCTGTTTTTT. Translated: CAWRSGTGITGELFF.

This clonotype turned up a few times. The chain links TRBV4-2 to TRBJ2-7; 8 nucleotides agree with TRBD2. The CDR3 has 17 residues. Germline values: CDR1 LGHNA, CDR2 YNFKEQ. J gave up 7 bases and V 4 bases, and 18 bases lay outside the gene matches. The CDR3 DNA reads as TGTGCCAGCAGCCCCCAATTACTAGCGGAGGGGCTTAGGGAGCAGTACTTC. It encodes CASSPQLLAEGLREQYF.

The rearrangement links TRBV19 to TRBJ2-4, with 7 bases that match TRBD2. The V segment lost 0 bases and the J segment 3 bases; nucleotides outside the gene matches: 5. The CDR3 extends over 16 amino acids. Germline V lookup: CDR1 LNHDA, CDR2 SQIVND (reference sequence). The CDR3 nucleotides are TGTGCCAGTAGTATAGACCTAACTAGCGTCAAAAACATTCAGTACTTC. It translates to CASSIDLTSVKNIQYF.

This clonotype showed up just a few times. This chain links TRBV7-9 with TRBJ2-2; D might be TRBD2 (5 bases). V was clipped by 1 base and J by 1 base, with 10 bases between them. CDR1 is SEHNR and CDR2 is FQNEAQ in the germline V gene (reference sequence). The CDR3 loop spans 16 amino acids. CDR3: CASSLVLRGNTGELFF. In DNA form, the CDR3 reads TGTGCCAGCAGCTTAGTGCTTCGGGGGAACACCGGGGAGCTGTTTTTT.

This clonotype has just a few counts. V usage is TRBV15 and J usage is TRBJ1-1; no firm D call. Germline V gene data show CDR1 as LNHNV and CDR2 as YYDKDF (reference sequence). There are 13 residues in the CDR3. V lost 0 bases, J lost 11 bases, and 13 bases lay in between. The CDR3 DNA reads TGTGCCACCAGCAGAGATAGGGCATCTTGGGCTTTCTTT. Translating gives CATSRDRASWAFF.

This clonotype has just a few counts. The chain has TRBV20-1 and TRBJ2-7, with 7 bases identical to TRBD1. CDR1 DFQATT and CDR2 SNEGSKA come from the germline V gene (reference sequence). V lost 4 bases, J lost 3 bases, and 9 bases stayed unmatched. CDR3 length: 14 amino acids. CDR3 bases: TGCAGTGCTACGGCCACACGACAGGGCTACGAGCAGTACTTC. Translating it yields CSATATRQGYEQYF.

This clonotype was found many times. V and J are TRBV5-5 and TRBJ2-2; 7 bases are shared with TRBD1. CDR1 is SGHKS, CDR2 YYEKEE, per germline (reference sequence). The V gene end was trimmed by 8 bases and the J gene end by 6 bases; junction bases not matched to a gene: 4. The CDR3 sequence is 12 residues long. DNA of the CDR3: TGTGCCAGACAGGGGCTGTCCGGGGAGCTGTTTTTT. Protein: CARQGLSGELFF.

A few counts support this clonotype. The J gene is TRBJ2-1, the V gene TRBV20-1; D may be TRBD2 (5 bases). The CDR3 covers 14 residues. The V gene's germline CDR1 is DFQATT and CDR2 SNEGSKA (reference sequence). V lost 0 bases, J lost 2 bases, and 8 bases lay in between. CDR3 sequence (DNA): TGCAGTGCTAGAGAGGCTAGCCCCTACAATGAGCAGTTCTTC. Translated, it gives CSAREASPYNEQFF.

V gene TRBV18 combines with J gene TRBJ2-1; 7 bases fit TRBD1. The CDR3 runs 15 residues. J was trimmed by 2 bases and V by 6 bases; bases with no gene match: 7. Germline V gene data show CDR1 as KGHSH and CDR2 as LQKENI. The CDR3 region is CASSPATGAYNEQFF. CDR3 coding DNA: TGTGCCAGCTCGCCGGCCACAGGGGCCTACAATGAGCAGTTCTTC.

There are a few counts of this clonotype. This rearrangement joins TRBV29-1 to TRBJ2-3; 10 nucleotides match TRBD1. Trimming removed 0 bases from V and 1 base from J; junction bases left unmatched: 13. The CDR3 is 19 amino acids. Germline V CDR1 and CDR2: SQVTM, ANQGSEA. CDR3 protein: CSVEDLRGQGLAGTDTQYF. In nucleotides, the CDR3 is TGCAGCGTTGAAGATCTGAGGGGACAGGGGTTGGCGGGCACAGATACGCAGTATTTT.

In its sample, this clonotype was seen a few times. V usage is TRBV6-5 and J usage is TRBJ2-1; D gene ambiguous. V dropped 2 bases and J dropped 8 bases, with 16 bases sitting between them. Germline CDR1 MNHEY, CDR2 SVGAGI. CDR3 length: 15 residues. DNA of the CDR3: TGTGCCAGCAGTTACCGAACCGTTAAGACTTATGAGCAGTTCTTC. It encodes CASSYRTVKTYEQFF.

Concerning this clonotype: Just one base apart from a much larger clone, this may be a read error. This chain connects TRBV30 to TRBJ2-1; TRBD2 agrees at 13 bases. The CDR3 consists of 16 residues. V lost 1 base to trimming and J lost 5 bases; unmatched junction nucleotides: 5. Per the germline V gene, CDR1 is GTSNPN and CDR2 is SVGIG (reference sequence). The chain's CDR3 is CAWSERTSGSHNEQFF. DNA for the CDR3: TGTGCCTGGAGTGAGCGGACTAGCGGGAGCCACAATGAGCAGTTCTTC.

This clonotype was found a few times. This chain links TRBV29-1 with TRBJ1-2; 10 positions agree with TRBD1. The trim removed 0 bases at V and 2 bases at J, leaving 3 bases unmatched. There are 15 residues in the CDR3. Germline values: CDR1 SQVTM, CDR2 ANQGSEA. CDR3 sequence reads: CSVEDPGQGNYGYTF. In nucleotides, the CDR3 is TGCAGCGTTGAAGATCCGGGACAGGGGAACTATGGCTACACCTTC. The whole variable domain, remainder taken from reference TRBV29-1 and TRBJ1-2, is SAVISQKPSRDICQRGTSLTIQCQVDSQVTMMFWYRQQPGQSLTLIATANQGSEATYESGFVIDKFPISRPNLTFSTLTVSNMSPEDSSIYLCSVEDPGQGNYGYTFGSGTRLTVV.

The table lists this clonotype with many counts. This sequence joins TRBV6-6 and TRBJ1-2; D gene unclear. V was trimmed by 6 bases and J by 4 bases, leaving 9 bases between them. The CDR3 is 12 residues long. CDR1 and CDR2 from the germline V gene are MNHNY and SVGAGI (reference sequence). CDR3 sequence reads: CASRRIGYGYTF. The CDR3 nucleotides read TGTGCCAGCAGAAGGATTGGCTATGGCTACACCTTC.

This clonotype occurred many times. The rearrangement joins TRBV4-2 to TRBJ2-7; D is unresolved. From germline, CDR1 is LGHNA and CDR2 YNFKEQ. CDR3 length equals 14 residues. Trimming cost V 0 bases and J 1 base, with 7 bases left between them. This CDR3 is CASSQESPSYEQYF. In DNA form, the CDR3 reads TGTGCCAGCAGCCAAGAATCTCCTTCCTACGAGCAGTACTTC.

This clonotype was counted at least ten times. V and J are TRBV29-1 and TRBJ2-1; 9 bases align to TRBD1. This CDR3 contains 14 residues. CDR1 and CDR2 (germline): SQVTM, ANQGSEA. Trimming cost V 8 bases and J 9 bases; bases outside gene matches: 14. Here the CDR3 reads CSCSGLGQGGEQFF. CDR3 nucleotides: TGCAGCTGTAGCGGTTTGGGACAGGGAGGTGAGCAGTTCTTC.